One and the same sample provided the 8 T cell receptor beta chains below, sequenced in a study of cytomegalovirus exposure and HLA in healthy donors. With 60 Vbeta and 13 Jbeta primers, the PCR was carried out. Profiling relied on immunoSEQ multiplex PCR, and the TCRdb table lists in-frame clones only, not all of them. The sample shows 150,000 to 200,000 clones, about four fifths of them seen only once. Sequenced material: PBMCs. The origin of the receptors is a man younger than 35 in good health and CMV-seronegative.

The CDR3 region has the DNA TGTGCCAGCAGCCCCACAGGGGCCGGGCAGCCCCAGCATTTT. Translating gives CASSPTGAGQPQHF. V usage is TRBV9 and J usage is TRBJ1-5, with 7 nucleotides matching TRBD1. J lost 7 bases, V lost 4 bases, and 8 bases had no gene match. Looked up from germline, CDR1 is SGDLS and CDR2 is YYNGEE. The CDR3 contains 14 residues. The full variable domain, its missing parts supplied by reference TRBV9 and TRBJ1-5, is DSGVTQTPKHLITATGQRVTLRCSPRSGDLSVYWYQQSLDQGLQFLIQYYNGEERAKGNILERFSAQQFPDLHSELNLSSLELGDSALYFCASSPTGAGQPQHFGDGTRLSIL.

The CDR3 loop reads CASTRDRGDDEKLFF. CDR3 DNA: TGTGCCAGCACTCGGGACAGGGGGGATGATGAAAAACTGTTTTTT. V and J are TRBV28 and TRBJ1-4; 11 bases map to TRBD1. The CDR3 contains 15 residues. Germline assignment: CDR1 MDHEN and CDR2 SYDVKM. J was trimmed by 6 bases and V by 7 bases; bases with no gene match: 7.

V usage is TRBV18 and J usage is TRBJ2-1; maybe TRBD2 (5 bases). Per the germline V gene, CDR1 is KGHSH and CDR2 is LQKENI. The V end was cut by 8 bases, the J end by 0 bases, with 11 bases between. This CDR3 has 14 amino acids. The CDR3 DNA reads TGTGCCAGCCGTCGAGGGAGCTCCTACAATGAGCAGTTCTTC. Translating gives CASRRGSSYNEQFF.

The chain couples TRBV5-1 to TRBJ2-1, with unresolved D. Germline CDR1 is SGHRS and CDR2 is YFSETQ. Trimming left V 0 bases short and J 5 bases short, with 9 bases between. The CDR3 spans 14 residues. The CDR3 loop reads CASSLDSLNNEQFF. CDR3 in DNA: TGCGCCAGCAGCTTGGACTCTCTTAACAATGAGCAGTTCTTC. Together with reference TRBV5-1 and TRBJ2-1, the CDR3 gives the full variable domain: KAGVTQTPRYLIKTRGQQVTLSCSPISGHRSVSWYQQTPGQGLQFLFEYFSETQRNKGNFPGRFSGRQFSNSRSEMNVSTLELGDSALYLCASSLDSLNNEQFFGPGTRLTVL.

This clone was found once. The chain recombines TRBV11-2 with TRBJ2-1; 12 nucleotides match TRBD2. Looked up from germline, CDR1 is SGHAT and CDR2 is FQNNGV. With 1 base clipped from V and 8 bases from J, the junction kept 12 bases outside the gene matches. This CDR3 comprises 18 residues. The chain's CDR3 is CASSLVSASGRVLDEQFF. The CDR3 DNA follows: TGTGCCAGCAGCTTAGTTTCGGCTAGCGGGAGGGTGTTGGATGAGCAGTTCTTC.

The CDR3 loop is CASSVLAGVRDEQFF. The CDR3 nucleotides read TGTGCCAGCAGTGTCCTAGCGGGAGTGAGAGATGAGCAGTTCTTC. The V gene is TRBV2, the J gene TRBJ2-1; 10 bases map to TRBD2. CDR3 length: 15 amino acids. J gave up 8 bases and V 4 bases, and 8 bases lay outside the gene matches. Looked up from germline, CDR1 is SNHLY and CDR2 is FYNNEI.

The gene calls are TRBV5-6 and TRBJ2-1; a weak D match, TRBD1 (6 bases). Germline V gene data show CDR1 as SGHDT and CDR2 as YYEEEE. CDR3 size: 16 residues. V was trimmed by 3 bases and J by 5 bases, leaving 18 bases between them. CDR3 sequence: CASSSPGTSTNNEQFF. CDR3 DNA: TGTGCCAGCAGCTCCCCCGGGACAAGCACTAACAATGAGCAGTTCTTC.

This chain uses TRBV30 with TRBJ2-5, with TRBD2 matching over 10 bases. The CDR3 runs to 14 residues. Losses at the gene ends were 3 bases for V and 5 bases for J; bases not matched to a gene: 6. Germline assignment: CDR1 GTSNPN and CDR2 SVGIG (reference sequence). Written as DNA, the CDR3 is TGTGCCTGGAGACCTAGCGGGAGAAGTGAGACCCAGTACTTC. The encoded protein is CAWRPSGRSETQYF.